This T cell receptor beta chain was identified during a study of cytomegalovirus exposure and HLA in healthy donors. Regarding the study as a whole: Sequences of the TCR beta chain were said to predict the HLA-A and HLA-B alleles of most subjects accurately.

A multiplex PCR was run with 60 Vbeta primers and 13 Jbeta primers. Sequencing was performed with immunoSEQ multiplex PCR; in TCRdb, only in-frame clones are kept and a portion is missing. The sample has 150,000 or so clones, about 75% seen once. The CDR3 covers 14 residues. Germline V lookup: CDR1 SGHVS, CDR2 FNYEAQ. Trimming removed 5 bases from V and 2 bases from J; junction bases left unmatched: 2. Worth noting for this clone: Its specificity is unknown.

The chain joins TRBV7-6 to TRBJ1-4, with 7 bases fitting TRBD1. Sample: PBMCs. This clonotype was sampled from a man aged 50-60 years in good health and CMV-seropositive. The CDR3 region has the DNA TGTGCCAGCAGCCTGACAGGGACTAATGAAAAACTGTTTTTT. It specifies CASSLTGTNEKLFF.